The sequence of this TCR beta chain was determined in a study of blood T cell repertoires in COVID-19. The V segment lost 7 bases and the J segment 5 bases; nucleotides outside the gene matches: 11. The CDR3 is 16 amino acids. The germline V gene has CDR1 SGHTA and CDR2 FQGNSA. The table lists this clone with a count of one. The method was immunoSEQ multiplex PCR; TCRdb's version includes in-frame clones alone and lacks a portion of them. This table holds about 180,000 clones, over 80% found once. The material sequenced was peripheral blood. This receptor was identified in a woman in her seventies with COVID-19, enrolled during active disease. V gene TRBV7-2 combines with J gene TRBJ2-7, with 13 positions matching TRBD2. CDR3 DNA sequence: TGTGCCAGCACCTTGACCGGACTAGCGGGAGTAAACGAGCAGTACTTC. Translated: CASTLTGLAGVNEQYF.